The 20 T cell receptor beta chains in this list originate from one sample, sequenced in a study of T-cell reconstitution after alpha-beta-depleted transplantation in children. The authors prepared the TCRbeta library with unique molecular identifiers. TCRdb fed the PCR reads into MiXCR, producing one record per CDR3 protein. The sample holds 500,000 or so distinct CDR3 sequences; approximately 32% are singletons and the top ten take around 2.5%. This specimen consisted of PBMCs from the stem cell graft donor, obtained from the stem cell graft. The source is a human donor who donated a stem cell graft to a child with aplastic anemia.

This chain uses TRBV24-1 with TRBJ1-1, with TRBD1 matching over 10 bases. CDR1 KGHDR and CDR2 SFDVKD come from the germline V gene. The V gene end was trimmed by 12 bases and the J gene end by 3 bases; junction bases not matched to a gene: 12. The CDR3 is made up of 15 amino acids. The chain's CDR3 is CAEDRGYILDTEAFF. CDR3 in DNA: TGTGCCGAGGACAGGGGGTATATTTTGGACACTGAAGCTTTCTTT.

The V call is TRBV28, the J call TRBJ2-1; perhaps D is TRBD1 or TRBD2 (6 bases each). Germline assignment: CDR1 MDHEN and CDR2 SYDVKM. V lost 3 bases, J lost 8 bases, and 20 bases lay in between. CDR3 length: 16 residues. This CDR3 reads CASSFGSRGLVDEQFF. The DNA for the CDR3 is TGTGCCAGCAGTTTTGGGTCACGGGGGCTGGTGGATGAGCAGTTCTTC. The full variable domain, completed using reference TRBV28 and TRBJ2-1, is DVKVTQSSRYLVKRTGEKVFLECVQDMDHENMFWYRQDPGLGLRLIYFSYDVKMKEKGDIPEGYSVSREKKERFSLILESASTNQTSMYLCASSFGSRGLVDEQFFGPGTRLTVL.

The CDR3 spells CSAPHGNTEAFF. The DNA of the CDR3 is TGCAGTGCCCCCCACGGGAACACTGAAGCTTTCTTT. V is TRBV20-1 and J is TRBJ1-1; D ambiguous. V lost 6 bases and J 1 base, leaving 9 bases between the germline ends. From germline, CDR1 is DFQATT and CDR2 SNEGSKA (reference sequence). The CDR3 is 12 residues long.

This chain joins TRBV29-1 and TRBJ2-3; D is unclear. The CDR3 length is 13 residues. Germline CDR1 and CDR2: SQVTM and ANQGSEA. V lost 3 bases and J 4 bases, leaving 11 bases between the germline ends. The CDR3 region is CSVDLYPADTQYF. DNA of the CDR3: TGCAGCGTTGACCTGTATCCGGCAGATACGCAGTATTTT.

This chain connects TRBV6-1 to TRBJ1-1; tentative D call: TRBD1 (6 bases). Germline lookup yields CDR1 MNHNS and CDR2 SASEGT. The CDR3 is made up of 16 amino acids. V gave up 1 base and J gave up 4 bases, with 16 bases separating them. The CDR3 is CASSEVVRGLTTEAFF. In nucleotides, the CDR3 is TGTGCCAGCAGTGAAGTAGTCAGGGGTCTGACCACTGAAGCTTTCTTT.

In this sample, this clonotype turned up a few times. The chain couples TRBV20-1 to TRBJ2-7, with 11 bases aligning to TRBD2. The CDR3 totals 15 residues. Per the germline V gene, CDR1 is DFQATT and CDR2 is SNEGSKA (reference sequence). Germline trimming cut 2 bases from V and 4 bases from J; bases unmatched to any gene: 7. The CDR3 loop reads CSARRSSGGTYEQYF. In DNA, the CDR3 is TGCAGTGCTAGAAGGTCTAGCGGGGGGACTTACGAGCAGTACTTC.

The chain has TRBV7-8 and TRBJ1-1; no firm D call. The CDR3 runs 13 residues. V was cut by 5 bases and J by 11 bases, with 18 bases left in between. Germline V gene sequence: CDR1 SGHVS, CDR2 FQNEAQ. In nucleotides, the CDR3 is TGTGCCAGCAGCCCCGAGTATGGGGAGTCGGCTTTCTTT. Translation: CASSPEYGESAFF.

This chain uses TRBV30 with TRBJ2-7, with D possibly being TRBD1 or TRBD2 (5 bases each). The V gene's germline CDR1 is GTSNPN and CDR2 SVGIG (reference sequence). This CDR3 region has 13 residues. V lost 0 bases, J lost 6 bases, and 12 bases lay in between. The CDR3, as DNA: TGTGCCTGGAGTGTTGGGGGTAGGGGCGAGCAGTACGTC. Translation gives CAWSVGGRGEQYV.

This clonotype was counted between two and nine times. The genes are TRBV20-1 and TRBJ1-1; D is unresolved. There are 11 residues in the CDR3. With 6 bases removed from V and 7 bases from J, the gap between germline ends came to 12 bases. The germline gives CDR1 DFQATT, CDR2 SNEGSKA (reference sequence). The CDR3 sequence is CSAPGRGEAFF. The DNA of the CDR3 is TGCAGTGCCCCCGGACGGGGTGAAGCTTTCTTT.

V and J are TRBV5-1 and TRBJ1-2, with 10 bases matching TRBD1. In germline, CDR1 is SGHRS, CDR2 YFSETQ. With V trimmed by 0 bases and J by 0 bases, 5 bases remained unmatched. This CDR3 spans 17 amino acids. CDR3 amino acids: CASSLGTGGLPNYGYTF. For the CDR3, the DNA is TGCGCCAGCAGCTTGGGGACAGGGGGTCTCCCTAACTATGGCTACACCTTC.

This clonotype occurred once. The chain carries TRBV4-3 and TRBJ2-4; D is perhaps TRBD1 (5 bases). Trimming left V 0 bases short and J 6 bases short, with 6 bases between. Looked up from germline, CDR1 is LGHNA and CDR2 is YSLEER. This CDR3 has 13 amino acids. DNA for the CDR3: TGCGCCAGCAGCCAAGACCAGGGAAACATTCAGTACTTC. Its translation is CASSQDQGNIQYF.

The chain joins TRBV12-3 or TRBV12-4 to TRBJ1-5, with no clear D. The CDR3 loop spans 12 amino acids. The V gene lost 1 base and the J gene lost 5 bases, with 3 bases spanning the gap. The CDR3 here is CASSLEDQPQHF. Written as DNA, the CDR3 is TGTGCCAGCAGTTTAGAGGATCAGCCCCAGCATTTT.

V is TRBV20-1 and J is TRBJ1-6, with TRBD1 matching over 7 bases. CDR3 length equals 15 residues. Trimming cost V 6 bases and J 4 bases; bases outside gene matches: 9. CDR1 DFQATT and CDR2 SNEGSKA come from the germline V gene (reference sequence). The CDR3 DNA reads as TGCAGTGCCCCAAACCCGGGACAGTATAATTCACCCCTCCACTTT. This gives the protein CSAPNPGQYNSPLHF.

Written as DNA, the CDR3 is TGTGCCACCAGCAGGGGGGGCGGGTTTAGTGAAGGGCAGTTCTTC. Protein product: CATSRGGGFSEGQFF. The chain couples TRBV15 to TRBJ2-1, with D perhaps TRBD1 or TRBD2 (6 bases each). Germline V gives CDR1 LNHNV, CDR2 YYDKDF (reference sequence). The CDR3 runs to 15 residues. Trimming took off 3 bases at V and 12 bases at J, with 21 bases between the two ends.

V and J are TRBV5-1 and TRBJ2-3, with 9 bases lining up with TRBD2. Germline-derived CDR1 and CDR2 are SGHRS and YFSETQ. The V gene end was trimmed by 7 bases and the J gene end by 3 bases; junction bases not matched to a gene: 9. CDR3 length equals 15 residues. The CDR3 DNA follows: TGCGCCAGCCGTGGAGCGGGAGGTGGAACAGATACGCAGTATTTT. This sequence encodes CASRGAGGGTDTQYF. Combining the CDR3 with reference TRBV5-1 and TRBJ2-3 gives the whole variable domain KAGVTQTPRYLIKTRGQQVTLSCSPISGHRSVSWYQQTPGQGLQFLFEYFSETQRNKGNFPGRFSGRQFSNSRSEMNVSTLELGDSALYLCASRGAGGGTDTQYFGPGTRLTVL.

There are a few counts of this clonotype. The CDR3 DNA reads TGTGCCAGCAGCTTCGGGGGAGCTAATGAAAAACTGTTTTTT. It specifies CASSFGGANEKLFF. The chain carries TRBV5-8 and TRBJ1-4, with a possible D match to TRBD1 (5 bases). The CDR3 runs to 14 residues. Trimming cost V 2 bases and J 3 bases, with 8 bases left between them. Germline V gene lookup returns CDR1 SGHTS and CDR2 YDEGEE.

This clonotype was detected a few times. V usage is TRBV20-1 and J usage is TRBJ2-5; maybe TRBD1 (6 bases). V was trimmed by 3 bases and J by 5 bases, leaving 19 bases between them. This CDR3 has 15 amino acids. Looked up from germline, CDR1 is DFQATT and CDR2 is SNEGSKA (reference sequence). CDR3 sequence: CSASRGGPKPETQYF. CDR3 nucleotide sequence: TGCAGTGCTAGTCGAGGGGGACCAAAACCCGAGACCCAGTACTTC.

The chain links TRBV5-5 to TRBJ1-4, with D hard to call. Germline CDR1 and CDR2: SGHKS and YYEKEE (reference sequence). V was clipped by 2 bases and J by 5 bases, with 4 bases between them. The CDR3 sequence is 12 residues long. The CDR3 DNA follows: TGTGCCAGCAGCTTCCAAAATGAAAAACTGTTTTTT. Protein product: CASSFQNEKLFF.

This clonotype was observed a few times. The CDR3 region is CASSPGQSNRLSNQPQHF. The CDR3 nucleotides read TGTGCCAGCAGCCCCGGACAGAGCAATAGACTTAGCAATCAGCCCCAGCATTTT. V is TRBV6-1 and J is TRBJ1-5, with D possibly being TRBD1 (6 bases). Trimming took off 6 bases at V and 0 bases at J, with 21 bases between the two ends. The CDR3 extends over 18 amino acids. Germline values: CDR1 MNHNS, CDR2 SASEGT.

The CDR3 DNA follows: TGTGCCAGCAGCGAAGCCAGGGGACAGACCCAGTACTTC. It specifies CASSEARGQTQYF. The J gene is TRBJ2-5, the V gene TRBV7-2, with D possibly being TRBD1 (6 bases). The V gene lost 5 bases and the J gene lost 6 bases, with 13 bases spanning the gap. This CDR3 contains 13 residues. Germline V gene sequence: CDR1 SGHTA, CDR2 FQGNSA.